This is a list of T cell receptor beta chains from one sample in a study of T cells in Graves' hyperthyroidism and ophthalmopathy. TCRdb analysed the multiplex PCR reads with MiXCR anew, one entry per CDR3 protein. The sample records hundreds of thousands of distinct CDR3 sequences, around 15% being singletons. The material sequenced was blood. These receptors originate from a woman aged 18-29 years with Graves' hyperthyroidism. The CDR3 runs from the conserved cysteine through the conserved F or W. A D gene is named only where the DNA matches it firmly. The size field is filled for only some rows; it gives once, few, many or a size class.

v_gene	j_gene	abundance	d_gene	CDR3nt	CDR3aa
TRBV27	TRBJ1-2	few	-	TGTGCCAGCAGAGAAAACGAGGCCAGCTATGGCTACACCTTC	CASRENEASYGYTF
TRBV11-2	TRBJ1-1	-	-	TGTGCCAGCAGCTCTCGACGGAACATGAACACTGAAGCTTTCTTT	CASSSRRNMNTEAFF
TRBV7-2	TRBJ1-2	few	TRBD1	TGTGCCAGCAGCTTGGACAGGGGAAATGAGAATGGCTACACCTTC	CASSLDRGNENGYTF
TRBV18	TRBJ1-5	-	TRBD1	TGTGCCAGCCATCAGGGGGCTGATAATCAGCCCCAGCATTTT	CASHQGADNQPQHF
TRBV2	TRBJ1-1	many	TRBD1	TGTGCCAGCAGAAAGAACAGGGGGGACACTGAAGCTTTCTTT	CASRKNRGDTEAFF
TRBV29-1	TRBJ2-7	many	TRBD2	TGCAGCGTTGAAGGCCCAGCGGGAGGGCGGCAGTACTTC	CSVEGPAGGRQYF
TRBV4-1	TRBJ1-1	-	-	TGCGCCAGCAGCCAACTCACCTCTCCAGGGAACACTGAAGCTTTCTTT	CASSQLTSPGNTEAFF
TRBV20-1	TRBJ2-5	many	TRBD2	TGCAGTGCTAGAGGGGAGGGTGAACTCCAAGAGACCCAGTACTTC	CSARGEGELQETQYF
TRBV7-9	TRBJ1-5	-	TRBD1	TGTGCCAGCAGCTCCTCGACAGGGGGGGACCCCCAGCATTTT	CASSSSTGGDPQHF
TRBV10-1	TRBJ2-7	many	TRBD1	TGCGCCAGCAGTGAGTCGGGACAGGGGGCACGCGAGCAGTACTTC	CASSESGQGAREQYF
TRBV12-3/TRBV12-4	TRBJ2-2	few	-	TGTGCCAGCTTTCCCCTCGAACGTCGGCGAAACACCGGGGAGCTGTTTTTT	CASFPLERRRNTGELFF
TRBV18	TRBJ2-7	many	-	TGTGCCAGCTCACCGACAGATACCTACGAGCAGTACTTC	CASSPTDTYEQYF
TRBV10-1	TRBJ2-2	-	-	TGCGCCAGCAGGCCCAGGGCTTCGAACACCGGGGAGCTGTTTTTT	CASRPRASNTGELFF
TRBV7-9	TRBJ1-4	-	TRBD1	TGTGCCAGCAGCGAAGACAGGGGGCGTGAAAAACTGTTTTTT	CASSEDRGREKLFF
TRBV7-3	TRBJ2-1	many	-	TGTGCCAGCAGCTCCTATGGGGACACCTACAATGAGCAGTTCTTC	CASSSYGDTYNEQFF
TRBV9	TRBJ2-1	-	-	TGTGCCAGCAGCGTAGGGGGAATCAATGAGCAGTTCTTC	CASSVGGINEQFF
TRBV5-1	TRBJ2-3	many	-	TGCGCCAGCAGCTACGGGGACATCACAGATACGCAGTATTTT	CASSYGDITDTQYF
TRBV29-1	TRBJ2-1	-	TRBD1	TGCAGCGTTGGTTACGACAGGGCCTCCTACAATGAGCAGTTCTTC	CSVGYDRASYNEQFF
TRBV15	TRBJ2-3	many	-	TGTGCCACCAGCAGGTCGAGCACAGATACGCAGTATTTT	CATSRSSTDTQYF
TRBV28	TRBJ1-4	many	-	TGTGCCAGCAGTTTACGGGGGGGTGAAAAACTGTTTTTT	CASSLRGGEKLFF
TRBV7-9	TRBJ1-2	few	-	TGTGCCAGCAGCTTAGAAGGGGCGGACTATGGCTACACCTTC	CASSLEGADYGYTF
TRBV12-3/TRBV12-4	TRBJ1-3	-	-	TGTGCCAGCAGTTTATATGGAAACACCATATATTTT	CASSLYGNTIYF
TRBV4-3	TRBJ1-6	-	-	TGCGCCAGCAGCCAAGATCCAGTGACAGGCAATAATTCACCCCTCCACTTT	CASSQDPVTGNNSPLHF
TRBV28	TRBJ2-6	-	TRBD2	TGTGCCAGCAGTTTATTGTCGGCGGGAGGGGTTGGGGCCAACGTCCTGACTTTC	CASSLLSAGGVGANVLTF
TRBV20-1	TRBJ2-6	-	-	TGCAGTGCTAGAGATCCAAGCGATAGGGCCAACGTCCTGACTTTC	CSARDPSDRANVLTF
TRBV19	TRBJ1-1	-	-	TGTGCCAGTAGAAGAACAGCCTTGAACACTGAAGCTTTCTTT	CASRRTALNTEAFF
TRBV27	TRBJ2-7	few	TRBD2	TGTGCCAGCAGTCTTAGCGGGAGTGCCTACGAGCAGTACTTC	CASSLSGSAYEQYF
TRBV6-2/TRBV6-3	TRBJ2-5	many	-	TGTGCCAGCACCAACCCTCCGCGGGAGACCCAGTACTTC	CASTNPPRETQYF
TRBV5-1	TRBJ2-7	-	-	TGCGCCAGCAGCTTGGTCAGGGGGGCCTACGAGCAGTACTTC	CASSLVRGAYEQYF
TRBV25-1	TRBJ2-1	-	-	TGTGCCAGCAGTGAACAACGACAGAGGATGCGGAATGAGCAGTTCTTC	CASSEQRQRMRNEQFF
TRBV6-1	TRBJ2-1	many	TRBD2	TGTGCCAGCAGACCCCGGACTAGCGGGATGTATGAGCAGTTCTTC	CASRPRTSGMYEQFF
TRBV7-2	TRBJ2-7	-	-	TGTGCCAGCAGCTTAGGGCGGGATTTTTGGGAGCAGTACTTC	CASSLGRDFWEQYF
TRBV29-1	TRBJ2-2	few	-	TGCAGCGTTGAAGATCTAATAAACAGGGTGGCCGGGGAGCTGTTTTTT	CSVEDLINRVAGELFF
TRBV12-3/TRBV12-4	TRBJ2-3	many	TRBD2	TGTGCCAGCAGTTTGATTGCGGGAGGAAGAGATACGCAGTATTTT	CASSLIAGGRDTQYF
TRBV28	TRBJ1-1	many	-	TGTGCCACCCTACCGGGGGGGACAATGAACACTGAAGCTTTCTTT	CATLPGGTMNTEAFF
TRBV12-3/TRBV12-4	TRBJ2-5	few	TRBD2	TGTGCCAGCAGACCGGGACTAGCGGGGGGCCCCCAGTACTTC	CASRPGLAGGPQYF
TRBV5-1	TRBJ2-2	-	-	TGCGCCAGCAGCAGACTAGACGCCGGGGAGCTGTTTTTT	CASSRLDAGELFF
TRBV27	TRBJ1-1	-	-	TGTGCCAGCAGTTCGTCCGGGGTGGCTGAAGCTTTCTTT	CASSSSGVAEAFF
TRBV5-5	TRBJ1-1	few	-	TGTGCCAGCAGCTTGGTTGAAGTGGCTGAAGCTTTCTTT	CASSLVEVAEAFF
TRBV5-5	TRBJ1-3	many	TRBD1	TGTGCCAGCAGCACGGACAGGGTTGGAAACACCATATATTTT	CASSTDRVGNTIYF